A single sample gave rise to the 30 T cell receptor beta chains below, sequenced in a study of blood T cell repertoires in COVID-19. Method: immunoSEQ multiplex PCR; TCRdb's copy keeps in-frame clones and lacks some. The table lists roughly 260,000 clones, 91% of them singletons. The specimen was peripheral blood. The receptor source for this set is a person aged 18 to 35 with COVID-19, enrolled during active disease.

The CDR3 reads CASSPVRSGDLNSPLHF. DNA for the CDR3: TGTGCCAGCAGCCCAGTCCGATCAGGTGACCTAAATTCACCCCTCCACTTT. J is TRBJ1-6 and V is TRBV2, with D uncertain. CDR1 SNHLY and CDR2 FYNNEI come from the germline V gene. V was cut by 6 bases and J by 7 bases, with 22 bases left in between. The CDR3 runs to 17 residues.

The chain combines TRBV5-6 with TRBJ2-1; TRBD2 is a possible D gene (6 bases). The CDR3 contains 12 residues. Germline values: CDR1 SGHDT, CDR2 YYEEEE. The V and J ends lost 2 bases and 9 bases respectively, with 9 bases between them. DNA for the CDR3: TGTGCCAGCAGCTTTACCGGGGGTGAGCAGTTCTTC. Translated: CASSFTGGEQFF. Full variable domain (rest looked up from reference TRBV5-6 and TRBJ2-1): DAGVTQSPTHLIKTRGQQVTLRCSPKSGHDTVSWYQQALGQGPQFIFQYYEEEERQRGNFPDRFSGHQFPNYSSELNVNALLLGDSALYLCASSFTGGEQFFGPGTRLTVL.

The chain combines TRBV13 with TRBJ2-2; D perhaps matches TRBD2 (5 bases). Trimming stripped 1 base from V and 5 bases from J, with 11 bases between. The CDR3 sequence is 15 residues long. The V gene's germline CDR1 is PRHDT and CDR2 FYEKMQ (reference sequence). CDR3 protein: CASSLAGRMTGELFF. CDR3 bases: TGTGCCAGCAGCTTAGCGGGAAGGATGACCGGGGAGCTGTTTTTT.

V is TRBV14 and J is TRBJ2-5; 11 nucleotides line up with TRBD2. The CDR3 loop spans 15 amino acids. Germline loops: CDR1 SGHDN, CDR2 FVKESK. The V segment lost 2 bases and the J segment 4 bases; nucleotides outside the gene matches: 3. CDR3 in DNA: TGTGCCAGCAGCCAAACTAGCGGGAGCAGAGAGACCCAGTACTTC. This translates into CASSQTSGSRETQYF.

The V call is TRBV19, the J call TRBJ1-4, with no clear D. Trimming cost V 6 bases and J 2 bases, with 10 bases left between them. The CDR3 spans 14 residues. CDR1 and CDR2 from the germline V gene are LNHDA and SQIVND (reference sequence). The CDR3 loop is CASRKRETNEKLFF. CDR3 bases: TGTGCCAGTAGGAAAAGAGAGACTAATGAAAAACTGTTTTTT.

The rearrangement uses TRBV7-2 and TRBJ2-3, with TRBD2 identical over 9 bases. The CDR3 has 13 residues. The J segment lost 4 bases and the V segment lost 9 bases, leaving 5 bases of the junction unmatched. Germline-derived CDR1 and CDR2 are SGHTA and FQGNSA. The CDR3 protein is CASGGLASDTQYF. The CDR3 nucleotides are TGTGCCAGTGGGGGACTAGCATCAGATACGCAGTATTTT.

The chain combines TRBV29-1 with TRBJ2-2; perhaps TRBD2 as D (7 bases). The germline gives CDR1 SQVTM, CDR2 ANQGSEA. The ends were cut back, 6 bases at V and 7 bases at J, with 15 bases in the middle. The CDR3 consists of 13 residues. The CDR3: CSVKGGRIGELFF. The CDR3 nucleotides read TGCAGCGTCAAGGGGGGGAGAATCGGGGAGCTGTTTTTT.

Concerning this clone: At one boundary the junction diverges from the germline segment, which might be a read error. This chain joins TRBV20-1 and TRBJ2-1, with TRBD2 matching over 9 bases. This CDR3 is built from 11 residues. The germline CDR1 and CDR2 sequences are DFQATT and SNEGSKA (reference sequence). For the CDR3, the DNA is TGTAGCGGGGGCCTCCCAAGAGAGCAGTTCTTC. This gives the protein CSGGLPREQFF.

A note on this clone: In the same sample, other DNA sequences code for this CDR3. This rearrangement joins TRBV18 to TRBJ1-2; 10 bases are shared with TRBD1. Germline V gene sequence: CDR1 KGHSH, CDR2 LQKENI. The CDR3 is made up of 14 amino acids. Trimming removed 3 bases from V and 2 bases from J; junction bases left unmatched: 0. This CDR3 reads CASSPGQGNYGYTF. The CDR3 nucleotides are TGTGCCAGCTCACCGGGACAGGGGAACTATGGCTACACCTTC.

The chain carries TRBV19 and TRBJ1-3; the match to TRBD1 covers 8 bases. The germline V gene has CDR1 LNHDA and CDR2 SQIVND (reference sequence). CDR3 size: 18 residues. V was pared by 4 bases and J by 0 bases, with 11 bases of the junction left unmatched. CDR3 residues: CASSTSRTGKSSGNTIYF. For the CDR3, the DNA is TGTGCCAGTAGTACCTCTCGGACAGGGAAAAGCTCTGGAAACACCATATATTTT.

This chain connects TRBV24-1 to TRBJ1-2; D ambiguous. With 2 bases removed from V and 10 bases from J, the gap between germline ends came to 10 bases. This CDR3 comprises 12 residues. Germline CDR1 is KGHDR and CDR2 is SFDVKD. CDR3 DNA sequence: TGTGCCACCAGTGATTCTAATGGAGACTACACCTTC. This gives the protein CATSDSNGDYTF.

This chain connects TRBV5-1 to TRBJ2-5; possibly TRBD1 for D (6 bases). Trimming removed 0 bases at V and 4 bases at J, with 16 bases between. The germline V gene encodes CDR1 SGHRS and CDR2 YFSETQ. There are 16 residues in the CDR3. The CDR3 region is CASSLEGGAAGETQYF. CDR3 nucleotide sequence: TGCGCCAGCAGCTTGGAAGGGGGTGCGGCGGGAGAGACCCAGTACTTC.

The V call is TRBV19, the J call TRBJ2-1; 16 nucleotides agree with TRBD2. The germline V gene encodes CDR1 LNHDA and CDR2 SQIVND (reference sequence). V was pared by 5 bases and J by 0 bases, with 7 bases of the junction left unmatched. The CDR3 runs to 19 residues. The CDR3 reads CASSQGLAGGLSSYNEQFF. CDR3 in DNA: TGTGCCAGTAGTCAGGGACTAGCGGGAGGGCTAAGCTCCTACAATGAGCAGTTCTTC.

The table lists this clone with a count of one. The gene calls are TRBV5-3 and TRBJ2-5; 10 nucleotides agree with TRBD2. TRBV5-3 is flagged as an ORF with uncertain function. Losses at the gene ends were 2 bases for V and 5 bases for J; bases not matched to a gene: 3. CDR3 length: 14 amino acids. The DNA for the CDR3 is TGTGCCAGAAGCTTAATTAGCGGGAGGGAGACCCAGTACTTC. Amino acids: CARSLISGRETQYF.

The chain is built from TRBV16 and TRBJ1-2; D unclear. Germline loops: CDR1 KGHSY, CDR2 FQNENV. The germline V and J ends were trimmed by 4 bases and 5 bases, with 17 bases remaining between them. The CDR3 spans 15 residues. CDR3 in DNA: TGTGCCAGCAGCCCACCTGGAGGGCAGACGTATGGCTACACCTTC. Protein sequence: CASSPPGGQTYGYTF.

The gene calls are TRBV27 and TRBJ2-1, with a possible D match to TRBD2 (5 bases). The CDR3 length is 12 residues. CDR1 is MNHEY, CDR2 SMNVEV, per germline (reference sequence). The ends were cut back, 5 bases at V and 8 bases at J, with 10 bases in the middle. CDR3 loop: CASSVTNHEQFF. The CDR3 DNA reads TGTGCCAGCAGTGTGACTAATCATGAGCAGTTCTTC.

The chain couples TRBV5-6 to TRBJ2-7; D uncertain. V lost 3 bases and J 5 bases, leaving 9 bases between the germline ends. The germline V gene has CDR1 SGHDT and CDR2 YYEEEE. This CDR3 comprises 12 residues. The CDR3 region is CASSSLTDEQYF. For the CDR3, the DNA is TGTGCCAGCAGCTCATTAACAGACGAGCAGTACTTC.

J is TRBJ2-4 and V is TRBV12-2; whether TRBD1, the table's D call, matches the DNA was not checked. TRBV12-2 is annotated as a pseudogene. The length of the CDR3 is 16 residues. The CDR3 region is CASRLSDRGVKNIQYF. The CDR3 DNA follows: TGTGCAAGTCGCTTATCGGACAGGGGGGTCAAAAACATTCAGTACTTC.

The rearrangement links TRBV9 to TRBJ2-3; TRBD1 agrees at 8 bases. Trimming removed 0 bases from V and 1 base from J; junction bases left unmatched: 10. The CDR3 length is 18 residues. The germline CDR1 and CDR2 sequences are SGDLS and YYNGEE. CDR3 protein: CASSVDPVGQGGTDTQYF. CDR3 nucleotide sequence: TGTGCCAGCAGCGTAGACCCGGTAGGACAGGGCGGCACAGATACGCAGTATTTT.

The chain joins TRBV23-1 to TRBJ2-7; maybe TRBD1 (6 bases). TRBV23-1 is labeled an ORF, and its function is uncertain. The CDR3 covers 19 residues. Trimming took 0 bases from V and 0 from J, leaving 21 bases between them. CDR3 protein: CASSQSKARGKGPSYEQYF. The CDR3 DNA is TGCGCCAGCAGTCAATCGAAAGCCAGGGGCAAGGGTCCCTCCTACGAGCAGTACTTC.

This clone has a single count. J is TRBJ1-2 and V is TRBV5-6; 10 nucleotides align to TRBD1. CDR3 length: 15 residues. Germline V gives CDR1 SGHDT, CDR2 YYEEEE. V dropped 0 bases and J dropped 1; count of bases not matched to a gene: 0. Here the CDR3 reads CASSLGDRGNYGYTF. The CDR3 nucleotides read TGTGCCAGCAGCTTGGGGGACAGGGGTAACTATGGCTACACCTTC.

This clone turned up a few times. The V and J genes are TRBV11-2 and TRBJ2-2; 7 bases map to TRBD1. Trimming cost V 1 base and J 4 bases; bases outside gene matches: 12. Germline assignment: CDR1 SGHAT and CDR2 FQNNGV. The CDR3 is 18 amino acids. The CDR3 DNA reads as TGTGCCAGCAGCTTAGGGACAGGCAGCCCAAAAGGCACCGGGGAGCTGTTTTTT. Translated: CASSLGTGSPKGTGELFF.

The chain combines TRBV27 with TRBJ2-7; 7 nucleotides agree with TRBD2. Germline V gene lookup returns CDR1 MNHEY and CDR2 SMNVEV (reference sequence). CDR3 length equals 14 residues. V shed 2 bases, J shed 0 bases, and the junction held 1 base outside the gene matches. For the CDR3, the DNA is TGTGCCAGCAGTTTAGGCGGGAGCTCCTACGAGCAGTACTTC. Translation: CASSLGGSSYEQYF.

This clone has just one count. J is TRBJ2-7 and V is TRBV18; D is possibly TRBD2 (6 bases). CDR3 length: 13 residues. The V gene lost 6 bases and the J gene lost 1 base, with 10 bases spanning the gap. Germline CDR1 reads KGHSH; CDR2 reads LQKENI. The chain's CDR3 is CASSWEVSYEQYF. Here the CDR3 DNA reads TGTGCCAGCTCCTGGGAGGTTTCCTACGAGCAGTACTTC.

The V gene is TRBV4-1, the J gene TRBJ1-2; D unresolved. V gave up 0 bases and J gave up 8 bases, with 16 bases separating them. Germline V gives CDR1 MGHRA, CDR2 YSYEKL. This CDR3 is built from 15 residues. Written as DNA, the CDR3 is TGCGCCAGCAGCCAAGAGGACTACCTTGGAAACGGCTACACCTTC. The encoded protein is CASSQEDYLGNGYTF.

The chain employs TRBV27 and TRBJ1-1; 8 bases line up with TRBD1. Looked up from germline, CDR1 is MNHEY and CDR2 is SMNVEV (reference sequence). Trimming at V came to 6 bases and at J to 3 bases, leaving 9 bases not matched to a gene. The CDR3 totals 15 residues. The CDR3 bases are TGTGCCAGCAGGTCGACAGGGGAGGGGTACACTGAAGCTTTCTTT. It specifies CASRSTGEGYTEAFF.

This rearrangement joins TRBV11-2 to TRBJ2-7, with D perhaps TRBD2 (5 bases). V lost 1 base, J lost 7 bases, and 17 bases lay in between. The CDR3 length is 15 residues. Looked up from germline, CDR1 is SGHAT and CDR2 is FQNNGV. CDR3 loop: CASSLGVGVAGEQYF. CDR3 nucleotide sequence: TGTGCCAGCAGCTTAGGGGTGGGAGTGGCTGGAGAGCAGTACTTC.

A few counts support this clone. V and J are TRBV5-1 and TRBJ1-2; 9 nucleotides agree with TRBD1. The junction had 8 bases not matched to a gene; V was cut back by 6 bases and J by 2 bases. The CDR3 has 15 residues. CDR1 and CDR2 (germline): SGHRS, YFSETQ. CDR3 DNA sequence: TGCGCCAGCACCCCCGGTGGGACAGGGAACTATGGCTACACCTTC. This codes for CASTPGGTGNYGYTF.

CDR3 DNA sequence: TGTGCCATCAGCGGAAGACAGGGCTTACCCTCGTGGACAGATACGCAGTATTTT. This sequence encodes CAISGRQGLPSWTDTQYF. This chain uses TRBV10-3 with TRBJ2-3, with 7 bases matching TRBD1. Looked up from germline, CDR1 is ENHRY and CDR2 is SYGVKD. J gave up 3 bases and V 6 bases, and 18 bases lay outside the gene matches. The length of the CDR3 is 18 residues.

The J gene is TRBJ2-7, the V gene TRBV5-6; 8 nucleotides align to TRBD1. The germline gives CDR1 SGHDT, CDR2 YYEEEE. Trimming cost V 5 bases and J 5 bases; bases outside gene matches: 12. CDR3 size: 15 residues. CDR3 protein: CASRALDREGDEQYF. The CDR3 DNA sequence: TGTGCCAGCAGAGCACTGGACAGGGAAGGGGACGAGCAGTACTTC.